Given below is one T cell receptor beta chain in context. What was amplified from RNA transcripts were TCR beta CDR3 regions. Researchers ran a first-round RT-PCR on the TCR CDR3 using the HTBI primer set. From the multiplex PCR reads, TCRdb called clonotypes with MiXCR, one entry per CDR3 protein. The table records around 600,000 distinct CDR3 sequences, over 12% of them present only once. This CDR3 comprises 15 residues. The V and J ends lost 4 bases and 4 bases, in that order; junction bases with no gene match: 9. Looked up from germline, CDR1 is SGHNT and CDR2 is YENEEA. The data were taken from a study of T cells in Graves' hyperthyroidism and ophthalmopathy. This sample holds PBMCs from under 11 ml fresh peripheral blood.

The chain is built from TRBV11-3 and TRBJ2-7, with 8 bases fitting TRBD2. The specimen sequenced was blood. The receptor was isolated from a woman under 30 with Graves' ophthalmopathy. The CDR3: CASSSSGGRRYEQYF. CDR3 DNA: TGTGCCAGCAGCTCGTCGGGCGGGAGGAGGTACGAGCAGTACTTC.